The count of the clone carrying this T cell receptor (beta chain) is one. In germline, CDR1 is SNHLY, CDR2 FYNNEI. The CDR3 totals 12 residues. The ends were cut back, 3 bases at V and 2 bases at J, with 4 bases in the middle. The data derive from a study of blood T cell repertoires in COVID-19. Background on the study: PBMCs, B-cell-depleted T cells, or T cells were the source of the cDNA or gDNA that made up the material.

Sequenced by immunoSEQ multiplex PCR; TCRdb stores in-frame clones only, minus some. The table includes about 180,000 clones, approximately 85% detected once. The study assigned cohorts using participant-reported clinical history. This receptor was obtained from a man in his forties who had recovered from COVID-19. The specimen sequenced was PBMCs or T cells enriched from blood (not recorded which). The chain combines TRBV2 with TRBJ2-5; no reliable D call. The CDR3 DNA reads as TGTGCCAGCAGTGACCTGCAAGAGACCCAGTACTTC. This gives the protein CASSDLQETQYF.